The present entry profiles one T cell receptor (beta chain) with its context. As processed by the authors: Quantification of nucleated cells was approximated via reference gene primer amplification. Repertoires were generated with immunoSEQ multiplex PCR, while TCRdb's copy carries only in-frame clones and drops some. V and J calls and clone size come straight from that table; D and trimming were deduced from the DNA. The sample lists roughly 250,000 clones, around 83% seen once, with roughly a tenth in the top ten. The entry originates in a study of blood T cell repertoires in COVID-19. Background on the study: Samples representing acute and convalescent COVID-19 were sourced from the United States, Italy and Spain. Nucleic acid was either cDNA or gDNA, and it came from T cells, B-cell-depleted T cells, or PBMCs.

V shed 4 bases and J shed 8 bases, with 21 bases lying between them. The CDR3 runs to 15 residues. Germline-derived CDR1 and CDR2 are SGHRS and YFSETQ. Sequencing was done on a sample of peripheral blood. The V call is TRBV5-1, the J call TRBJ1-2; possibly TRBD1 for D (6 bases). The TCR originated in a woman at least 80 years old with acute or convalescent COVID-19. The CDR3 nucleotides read TGCGCCAGCAGCCGGGAAGGTGCAGGGGATGAAGGCTACACCTTC. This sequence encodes CASSREGAGDEGYTF. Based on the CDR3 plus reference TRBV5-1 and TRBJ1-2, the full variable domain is KAGVTQTPRYLIKTRGQQVTLSCSPISGHRSVSWYQQTPGQGLQFLFEYFSETQRNKGNFPGRFSGRQFSNSRSEMNVSTLELGDSALYLCASSREGAGDEGYTFGSGTRLTVV.